This T cell receptor beta chain appears in the sequencing data of a study of T cells in localized non-small cell lung cancer (dated by TCRdb to 2019 to 2021). About the full investigation: T cell repertoires of 200 to 250 early-stage NSCLC patients were analyzed, with tumors being compared against uninvolved tumor-adjacent lungs. A mean age of around 66 years was recorded for the NSCLC patients, of whom 120 to 150 were male and 100 to 110 were female. The cohort comprised 200 to 300 treatment-naïve NSCLC patients with resected, localized lung tumors. The paper's findings and limits, for the study overall: Of the top 100 tumor clones, a median of around 57 were detected in paired uninvolved adjacent lung; roughly 29 were also among that lung's top 100. Because multi-region tumor sequencing was not performed, intratumor heterogeneity could not be ruled out. Because the study design was exploratory, TCR variables were selected using unadjusted p-values without false-discovery rate correction. Uninvolved tumor-adjacent lung showed the highest T cell clonality, higher than tumor, which suggests more focused antigenic responses in the adjacent lung. Longer overall survival was associated with higher T cell density in blood, whereas shorter survival was associated with higher clonality in adjacent lung.

The immunoSEQ Assay was used to sequence TCR beta CDR3 regions from DNA. The paper's data handling went like this. To compute T cell density, TCR beta template counts were normalized to usable DNA, which was estimated by amplifying housekeeping genes. The preseqR package was used to estimate richness by extrapolating to 400,000 templates for PBMC samples and to 120,000 templates for tissue samples. Clonality was taken to be one minus Pielou's evenness. Tissue-enriched TCRs were identified through differential abundance testing performed on productive amino-acid clonotypes, with a minimum total count of 5 and an alpha of 0.1. The Jaccard Index and the Morisita Overlap Index were used to measure repertoire overlap between compartments. GLIPH grouped TCR beta CDR3s together with public tetramer-defined viral CDR3s, and a viral motif had to include at least three viral sequences and also show V-gene enrichment. Held by TCRdb, this immuneACCESS table contains in-frame sequences only and omits some clones. Under half of the omission traces to an unresolved V gene where checked; the cause of the rest is unknown. V, J and clone size derive from that table, while D and trimming were established from the DNA sequence. Across this sample there are more than 2,000 clones, with about 25% seen only once. The ten most abundant clones make up approximately 8% of the sample.

At diagnosis, tumor, uninvolved tumor-adjacent lung and peripheral blood were collected and then preserved as a mix of FFPE and fresh-frozen material. This clone is large (0.1 to 1%) in terms of sample share. The antigen it binds to is not known. No base quality information exists; no much larger clone differs at one position. Inclusive of the bounding cysteine and phenylalanine, the CDR3 is 11 residues long. The entry retains the CDR3 DNA only, 33 bases that are in frame from base 1. V sheds 2 bases and J sheds 12 bases, leaving 10 bases between their ends. The rearranged chain carries TRBV6-7 and TRBJ1-1; a tentative D call is TRBD1 (5 bases match). TRBV6-7 counts as an open reading frame of uncertain function. Source: lung tumor tissue, taken before any cancer treatment. The source is a woman between 35 and 75 years old with stage III squamous cell lung carcinoma. The DNA is as follows: TGTGCCAGCAGTTACGGGGGGGAACCTTTCTTT. Translated, it gives CASSYGGEPFF.